This T cell receptor (beta chain) was recovered during a study of T cell repertoires in cytomegalovirus infection. Each CDR3 protein gets one entry after TCRdb re-called the reads with MiXCR. Of about 490,000 distinct CDR3 sequences listed, over 9% are singletons. Remarks on this clonotype: A read error is possible here, since a much larger clone lies one base away.

Trimming shortened V by 10 bases and J by 0 bases, and 16 bases separated the two germline ends. The germline CDR1 and CDR2 sequences are MDHEN and SYDVKM. This CDR3 is built from 15 residues. Sequencing was carried out using PBMCs. The TCR sequence derives from a human donor in good health (CMV status not recorded). Some clones in this sample may be carry-over from other donors' samples. The chain employs TRBV28 and TRBJ2-1; a possible D gene is TRBD1 (6 bases). The CDR3 region is CANNQGSSSYNEQFF. CDR3 coding DNA: TGTGCCAACAACCAGGGGTCTAGCTCCTACAATGAGCAGTTCTTC.